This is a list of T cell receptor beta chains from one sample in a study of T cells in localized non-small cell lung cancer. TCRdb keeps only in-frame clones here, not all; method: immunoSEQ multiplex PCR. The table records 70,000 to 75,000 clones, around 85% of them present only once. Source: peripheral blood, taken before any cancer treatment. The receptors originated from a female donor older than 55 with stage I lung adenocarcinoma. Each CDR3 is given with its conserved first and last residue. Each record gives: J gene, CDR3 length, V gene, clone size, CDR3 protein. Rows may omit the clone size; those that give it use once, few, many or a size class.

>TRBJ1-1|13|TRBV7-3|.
CASSSVANTEAFF
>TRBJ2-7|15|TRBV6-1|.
CASSVSGRGPYEQYF
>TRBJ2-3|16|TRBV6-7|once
CATRPVWSGSTDTQYF
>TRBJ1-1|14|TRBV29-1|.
CSVVGEIMNTEAFF
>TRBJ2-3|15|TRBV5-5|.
CASSLRSFSTDTQYF
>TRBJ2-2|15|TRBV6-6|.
CASTSTGKYTGELFF
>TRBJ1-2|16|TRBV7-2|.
CASSLLLGQTKEGYTF
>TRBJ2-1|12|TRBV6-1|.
CASSDSRNEQFF
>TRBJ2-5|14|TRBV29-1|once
CSVKSGTDQETQYF
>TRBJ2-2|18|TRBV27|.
CASKPGLADLGDTGELFF
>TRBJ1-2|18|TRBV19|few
CASSIEVGGERPNYGYTF
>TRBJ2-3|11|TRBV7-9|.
CASRLTDTQYF
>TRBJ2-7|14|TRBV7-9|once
CASSPGLAGHEQYF
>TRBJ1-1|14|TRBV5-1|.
CASSLESVGNEAFF
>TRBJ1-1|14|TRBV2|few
CASSSQGHGTEAFF
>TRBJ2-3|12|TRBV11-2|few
CASSLVTDTQYF
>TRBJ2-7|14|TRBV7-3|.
CASSLATLTYEQYF
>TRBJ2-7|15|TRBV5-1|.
CASSLAMGRGYEQYF
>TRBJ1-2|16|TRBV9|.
CASSPRTTGTNYGYTF
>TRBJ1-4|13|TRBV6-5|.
CASRRGSGEKLFF
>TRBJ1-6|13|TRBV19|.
CASGQGSSSPLHF
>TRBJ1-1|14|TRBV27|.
CASSRTGLNTEAFF
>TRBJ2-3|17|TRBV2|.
CASSTRGEGVRTDTQYF
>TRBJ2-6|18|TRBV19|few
CASSKDPYGGRGANVLTF
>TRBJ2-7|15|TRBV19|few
CASSISAGVNYEQYF
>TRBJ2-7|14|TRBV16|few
CASSLDLGGAGQYF
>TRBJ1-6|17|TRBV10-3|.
CAISETGTGRRGSPLHF
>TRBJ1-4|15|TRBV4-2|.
CASSPREGGDEKLFF
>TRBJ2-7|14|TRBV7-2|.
CASSPPGSFREQYF
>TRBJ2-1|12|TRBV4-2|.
CASSQGGAQQFF
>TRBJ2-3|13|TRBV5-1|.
CASRDLRTDTQYF
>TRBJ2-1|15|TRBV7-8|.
CASSPIAGTYNEQFF
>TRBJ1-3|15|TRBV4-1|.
CASSQGRSSGNTIYF
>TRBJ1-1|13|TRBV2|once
CASRTDRDTEAFF
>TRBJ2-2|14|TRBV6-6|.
CASRMTANTGELFF
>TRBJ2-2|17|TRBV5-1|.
CASSPWTGPSNTGELFF
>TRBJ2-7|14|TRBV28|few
CASSSVLSSYEQYF
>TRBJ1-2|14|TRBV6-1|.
CASSDLGGLYGYTF
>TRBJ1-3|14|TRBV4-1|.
CASSQLPFGNTIYF
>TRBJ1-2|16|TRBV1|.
CTSSPPGRQRTYGYTF
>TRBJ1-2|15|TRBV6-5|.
CASLPGGRGAGGYTF
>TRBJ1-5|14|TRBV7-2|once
CASSFRTNNQPQHF
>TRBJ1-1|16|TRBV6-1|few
CASSDKFSRGNTEAFF
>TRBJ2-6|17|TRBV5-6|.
CASRGQFILSGANVLTF
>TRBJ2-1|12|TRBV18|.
CASSPDRVLWFF